This record looks at one T cell receptor (beta chain) sequence and its context. The antigen is undetermined. This sample was taken from a study of CXCR3-negative and CXCR3-positive naive CD8 T cells. Whole-study findings and limits: Both naive subsets, CXCR3-negative and CXCR3-positive, displayed similar TRBV-TRBJ usage, unlike memory cells. When CXCR3-positive naive cells were set against CXCR3-negative naive cells, the former had more hydrophobic TRB CDR3s.

Sorts that each held a few hundred thousand cells were run in triplicate for every CD8+ T cell subset. Via 5' RACE with UMI labels, TRB cDNA libraries were prepared. TCRdb re-called the 5' RACE reads and shows each CDR3 protein once, DNA omitted. The repertoire table contains 150,000 to 180,000 distinct CDR3 sequences. The CDR3 consists of 17 residues. Germline V lookup: CDR1 MNHNS, CDR2 SASEGT. Specimen: naive CXCR3+ CD8+ T cells from blood. Subset here: CD45RO-CCR7+CD27+CD95- naive CD8+ T cells expressing CXCR3 (TNR3+). The chain couples TRBV6-1 to TRBJ2-6. This receptor was taken from a human donor in good health. Some clones in this sample may be carry-over from other donors' samples. The CDR3 loop is CASSEVLYNSGANVLTF.